These 32 T cell receptor beta chains originate from one sample sequenced in a study of post-analysis software for immune sequencing data (dated by TCRdb to 2013 to 2016). Library preparation employed PCR. TCRdb shows the sequencer as Illumina HiSeq 2500. Unique molecular identifiers were incorporated into TCR beta cDNA libraries to reduce PCR and sequencing biases. The public reads were reprocessed in TCRdb via fastp at Q25 and MiXCR, keeping in-frame beta chains. Each CDR3 protein gets just one entry, which takes the most common genes and DNA from the rows behind it. Across this sample there are fewer than 850,000 distinct CDR3 sequences, with 40% to 55% seen only once. The top ten clonotypes cover just under 5% of the sample. What these receptors recognize is not known. Results and caveats for the whole study, not just this receptor: A few TRBV segments, including TRBV5-6, TRBV5-1 and TRBV20-1, were significantly more frequent in patients than controls.

Input material: blood. All receptors come from a girl aged 10-17 years with multiple sclerosis.

The chain couples TRBV29-1 to TRBJ2-5, with a tentative D call TRBD2 (5 bases). The CDR3 has 11 residues. Per germline, CDR1 SQVTM and CDR2 ANQGSEA. Trimming left V 0 bases short and J 12 bases short, with 11 bases between. CDR3 region: CSVEDRGRKYF. CDR3 DNA: TGCAGCGTTGAAGATCGGGGTCGGAAGTACTTC.

This clonotype was seen a few times. The rearrangement uses TRBV27 and TRBJ1-6; D may be TRBD1 (6 bases). This CDR3 is 13 amino acids long. Trimming removed 4 bases at V and 13 bases at J, with 14 bases between. In germline, CDR1 is MNHEY, CDR2 SMNVEV (reference sequence). In DNA form, the CDR3 reads TGTGCCAGCAGTTCCACCGGGACACCTCCCCTCCACTTT. This gives the protein CASSSTGTPPLHF.

The V gene is TRBV3-1, the J gene TRBJ2-3; no clear D. The germline CDR1 and CDR2 sequences are LGHDT and YNNKEL (reference sequence). This CDR3 comprises 15 residues. Deletions cut 2 bases from V and 6 bases from J, with 15 bases between. The CDR3 sequence is CASSQRPSTSDTQYF. The CDR3 DNA reads TGTGCCAGCAGCCAAAGACCCTCAACCTCCGATACGCAGTATTTT.

The J gene is TRBJ2-3, the V gene TRBV10-3; 7 bases map to TRBD1. CDR3 size: 18 residues. CDR1 and CDR2 (germline): ENHRY, SYGVKD. After removal of 8 bases from V and 4 bases from J, the junction contained 21 bases not matched to a gene. In DNA, the CDR3 is TGTGCCATCCTCGGGGACAGCAAAGAGGGCCGTAGCGCAGATACGCAGTATTTT. This sequence encodes CAILGDSKEGRSADTQYF.

This clonotype was seen more than once but under ten times. The chain recombines TRBV11-2 with TRBJ2-7, with 13 nucleotides matching TRBD2. Germline assignment: CDR1 SGHAT and CDR2 FQNNGV. With 5 bases clipped from V and 3 bases from J, the junction kept 10 bases outside the gene matches. CDR3 size: 17 residues. The CDR3 sequence: CASSPGQGLAGNYEQYF. The DNA of the CDR3 is TGTGCCAGCAGCCCCGGACAGGGACTAGCGGGAAACTACGAGCAGTACTTC.

The V call is TRBV5-1, the J call TRBJ2-5; 7 bases map to TRBD1. The J call may be wrong; the DNA end is better matched by TRBJ2-7. The CDR3 has 15 amino acids. Germline CDR1 and CDR2: SGHRS and YFSETQ. CDR3 in DNA: TGCGCCAGCAGCCCGCCCTTGGGACAGAGGAACGAGCAGTACTTC. Translating it yields CASSPPLGQRNEQYF.

The chain joins TRBV5-5 to TRBJ1-5; no firm D call. Germline lookup yields CDR1 SGHKS and CDR2 YYEKEE (reference sequence). V was cut by 0 bases and J by 6 bases, with 13 bases left in between. The length of the CDR3 is 15 residues. The CDR3 region has the DNA TGTGCCAGCAGCTTGGCAATCACGCAGGTTCAGCCCCAGCATTTT. Its translation is CASSLAITQVQPQHF.

The genes are TRBV20-1 and TRBJ2-7; TRBD2 matches at 10 bases. V gave up 0 bases and J gave up 7 bases; unmatched junction bases: 9. This CDR3 is built from 15 residues. The V gene's germline CDR1 is DFQATT and CDR2 SNEGSKA (reference sequence). The CDR3 DNA reads as TGCAGTGCTAGAGATCAGGCTAGCGGGAGCGGAGAGCAGTACTTC. Its translation: CSARDQASGSGEQYF.

This chain connects TRBV20-1 to TRBJ2-3; 10 nucleotides agree with TRBD2. V was clipped by 4 bases and J by 0 bases; unmatched bases: 7. Germline CDR1 and CDR2: DFQATT and SNEGSKA (reference sequence). This CDR3 spans 16 amino acids. The CDR3 loop is CSANLLLAGSTDTQYF. The DNA for the CDR3 is TGCAGTGCTAACCTCCTACTAGCGGGAAGCACAGATACGCAGTATTTT.

The V gene is TRBV20-1, the J gene TRBJ2-7, with unresolved D. The assigned J gene may be wrong: the sequence end matches TRBJ2-5 better. The V gene's germline CDR1 is DFQATT and CDR2 SNEGSKA (reference sequence). The CDR3 is 15 amino acids. CDR3 coding DNA: TGCAGTGCTAGAGAAACCCCAACCGTTTGGGAGACCCAGTACTTC. It translates to CSARETPTVWETQYF.

The V and J genes are TRBV20-1 and TRBJ2-5; 7 positions match TRBD2. Germline assignment: CDR1 DFQATT and CDR2 SNEGSKA (reference sequence). The V gene end was trimmed by 5 bases and the J gene end by 11 bases; junction bases not matched to a gene: 17. The CDR3 length is 14 residues. The CDR3 region has the DNA TGCAGTGCTCAAAGGGGACTAACGGGCAATGAGCAGTACTTC. Translation: CSAQRGLTGNEQYF.

DNA of the CDR3: TGTGCCAGCAGCCAGTACGCTCGGACCGAAGATACGCAGTATTTT. Amino acid sequence: CASSQYARTEDTQYF. V and J are TRBV7-6 and TRBJ2-3; D gene uncertain. There are 15 residues in the CDR3. CDR1 and CDR2 (germline): SGHVS, FNYEAQ. With 5 bases removed from V and 5 bases from J, the gap between germline ends came to 17 bases. The full variable domain, with the rest looked up from reference TRBV7-6 and TRBJ2-3, is GAGVSQSPRYKVTKRGQDVALRCDPISGHVSLYWYRQALGQGPEFLTYFNYEAQQDKSGLPNDRFSAERPEGSISTLTIQRTEQRDSAMYRCASSQYARTEDTQYFGPGTRLTVL.

This clonotype was found a few times. CDR3 residues: CASTRDRGNTEAFF. Here the CDR3 DNA reads TGTGCCAGCACTAGGGACCGCGGGAACACTGAAGCTTTCTTT. This chain links TRBV12-3 or TRBV12-4 with TRBJ1-1, with a possible D match to TRBD1 (5 bases). V was clipped by 7 bases and J by 1 base, with 13 bases between them. The CDR3 has 14 amino acids.

The V call is TRBV12-3 or TRBV12-4, the J call TRBJ2-5; D perhaps matches TRBD2 (6 bases). V gave up 5 bases and J gave up 1 base, with 20 bases separating them. The CDR3 runs to 17 residues. CDR3 sequence reads: CASSPGLGEAAQETQYF. The CDR3, as DNA: TGTGCCAGCAGTCCCGGCCTTGGGGAGGCCGCCCAAGAGACCCAGTACTTC.

The chain is built from TRBV24-1 and TRBJ1-2, with a tentative D call TRBD1 (5 bases). Germline V gives CDR1 KGHDR, CDR2 SFDVKD. Trimming pared 2 bases from V and 4 bases from J, leaving 16 bases between. This CDR3 comprises 16 residues. CDR3 protein: CATSDSRRGLGYGYTF. The DNA of the CDR3 is TGTGCCACCAGTGATTCGCGACGGGGGTTGGGCTATGGCTACACCTTC.

The rearrangement links TRBV12-3 or TRBV12-4 to TRBJ1-2; D possibly corresponds to TRBD1 (5 bases). The V end lost 5 bases, the J end lost 4 bases, and 14 bases lay between the germline ends. The CDR3 is 14 residues long. The CDR3: CASSKADSTYGYTF. For the CDR3, the DNA is TGTGCCAGCAGTAAGGCCGACAGCACCTATGGCTACACCTTC.

The chain is built from TRBV29-1 and TRBJ2-1; TRBD1 or TRBD2 may be the D gene (6 bases each). With 4 bases removed from V and 6 bases from J, the gap between germline ends came to 13 bases. From germline, CDR1 is SQVTM and CDR2 ANQGSEA. The CDR3 has 13 amino acids. Here the CDR3 reads CSVGKGGSNEQFF. Here the CDR3 DNA reads TGCAGCGTTGGTAAAGGGGGGAGCAATGAGCAGTTCTTC.

Concerning this clonotype: Since the CDR3 does not end with the conserved phenylalanine or tryptophan, this likely comes from a read error. The rearrangement joins TRBV12-3 or TRBV12-4 to TRBJ2-3; a weak D match, TRBD1 (5 bases). V was cut by 6 bases and J by 6 bases, with 10 bases left in between. The CDR3 covers 12 residues. CDR3 in amino acids: CASRLRADTQYS. CDR3 sequence (DNA): TGTGCCAGCAGACTCAGGGCGGATACGCAGTATTCT.

The chain joins TRBV9 to TRBJ2-1; no definite D call. This CDR3 spans 20 amino acids. The V and J ends lost 0 bases and 5 bases respectively, with 27 bases between them. Germline CDR1 is SGDLS and CDR2 is YYNGEE. The CDR3 reads CASSVGAVGSNVKLNNEQFF. In DNA, the CDR3 is TGTGCCAGCAGCGTAGGGGCCGTGGGTTCCAACGTTAAATTAAACAATGAGCAGTTCTTC. Variable domain in full (rest from reference TRBV9 and TRBJ2-1): DSGVTQTPKHLITATGQRVTLRCSPRSGDLSVYWYQQSLDQGLQFLIQYYNGEERAKGNILERFSAQQFPDLHSELNLSSLELGDSALYFCASSVGAVGSNVKLNNEQFFGPGTRLTVL.

Only one count was recorded for this clonotype. This chain connects TRBV15 to TRBJ1-3; D uncertain. Trimming shortened V by 3 bases and J by 2 bases, and 14 bases separated the two germline ends. The CDR3 covers 16 residues. Germline lookup yields CDR1 LNHNV and CDR2 YYDKDF (reference sequence). The DNA of the CDR3 is TGTGCCACCAGCAGCGGCCTGATCGAGACTGGAAACACCATATATTTT. As protein: CATSSGLIETGNTIYF.

This chain links TRBV20-1 with TRBJ2-5; 11 nucleotides line up with TRBD2. The CDR3 extends over 16 amino acids. From germline, CDR1 is DFQATT and CDR2 SNEGSKA (reference sequence). V gave up 2 bases and J gave up 11 bases; unmatched junction bases: 16. The chain's CDR3 is CSARTRLAGIYNEQYF. The CDR3 region has the DNA TGCAGTGCTAGAACGCGACTAGCGGGAATCTATAATGAGCAGTACTTC.

This clonotype has more than one count but fewer than ten. The chain links TRBV5-1 to TRBJ2-7; 11 bases line up with TRBD1. The CDR3 runs to 14 residues. J lost 5 bases, V lost 4 bases, and 5 bases had no gene match. Germline CDR1 SGHRS, CDR2 YFSETQ. The DNA for the CDR3 is TGCGCCAGCAGCCGGGACAGGGGGAGGGACGAGCAGTACTTC. The encoded protein is CASSRDRGRDEQYF.

The chain employs TRBV6-6 and TRBJ2-3; TRBD2 might be the D (5 bases). Trimming stripped 6 bases from V and 0 bases from J, with 13 bases between. The CDR3 totals 15 residues. Germline V lookup: CDR1 MNHNY, CDR2 SVGAGI (reference sequence). CDR3 protein: CASSPSSFSTDTQYF. CDR3 coding DNA: TGTGCCAGCAGCCCCTCTAGCTTTAGCACAGATACGCAGTATTTT.

This chain joins TRBV10-2 and TRBJ2-7; D is undetermined. Trimming left V 6 bases short and J 0 bases short, with 9 bases between. The CDR3 length is 13 residues. Per germline, CDR1 WSHSY and CDR2 SAAADI. The CDR3 region has the DNA TGCGCCAGCAGGCAATCAGGCTCCTACGAGCAGTACTTC. Translation gives CASRQSGSYEQYF.

The chain has TRBV10-3 and TRBJ2-7; no reliable D call. The V end was cut by 5 bases, the J end by 3 bases, with 8 bases between. The CDR3 extends over 12 amino acids. Germline loops: CDR1 ENHRY, CDR2 SYGVKD. The DNA of the CDR3 is TGTGCCATCAGTACCGACAACTACGAGCAGTACTTC. This gives the protein CAISTDNYEQYF.

This clonotype was observed a handful of times. The chain has TRBV27 and TRBJ2-3, with D unclear. Germline lookup yields CDR1 MNHEY and CDR2 SMNVEV (reference sequence). CDR3 size: 14 residues. Trimming removed 2 bases from V and 4 bases from J, with 10 bases in between. Here the CDR3 DNA reads TGTGCCAGCAGTTTAGGGTCGCGTTCAGATACGCAGTATTTT. This sequence encodes CASSLGSRSDTQYF.

This clonotype showed up just a few times. This chain links TRBV7-6 with TRBJ2-1; D ambiguous. Trimming took 5 bases from V and 6 from J, leaving 8 bases between them. The CDR3 length is 12 residues. The germline CDR1 and CDR2 sequences are SGHVS and FNYEAQ. CDR3 DNA sequence: TGTGCCAGCAGCGGGAATCTCAATGAGCAGTTCTTC. Translated: CASSGNLNEQFF. The full variable domain, rest sourced from reference TRBV7-6 and TRBJ2-1, is GAGVSQSPRYKVTKRGQDVALRCDPISGHVSLYWYRQALGQGPEFLTYFNYEAQQDKSGLPNDRFSAERPEGSISTLTIQRTEQRDSAMYRCASSGNLNEQFFGPGTRLTVL.

This clonotype was recorded once. J is TRBJ2-7 and V is TRBV7-9, with 10 bases matching TRBD2. The DNA end is a closer match to TRBJ2-5, so the J assignment may be wrong. This CDR3 has 17 residues. The germline gives CDR1 SEHNR, CDR2 FQNEAQ (reference sequence). The CDR3 loop reads CASSPQRGLAPQETQYF. In DNA form, the CDR3 reads TGTGCCAGCAGCCCTCAGCGGGGACTAGCGCCACAAGAGACCCAGTACTTC.

The J gene is TRBJ2-3, the V gene TRBV18; the D is unclear. This CDR3 contains 12 residues. Germline V lookup: CDR1 KGHSH, CDR2 LQKENI. V gave up 2 bases and J gave up 4 bases, with 4 bases separating them. CDR3 sequence reads: CASSPISDTQYF. CDR3 sequence (DNA): TGTGCCAGCTCACCAATTTCAGATACGCAGTATTTT.

Concerning this clonotype: Because it lacks the conserved phenylalanine or tryptophan at the end, this CDR3 is likely a read error. The chain combines TRBV27 with TRBJ1-6; D remains ambiguous. Trimming stripped 4 bases from V and 8 bases from J, with 15 bases between. The CDR3 is 15 amino acids. Germline V gene data show CDR1 as MNHEY and CDR2 as SMNVEV (reference sequence). CDR3: CASSSTGGYYSPLHY. CDR3 nucleotides: TGTGCCAGCAGTTCTACGGGAGGGTATTATTCACCCCTCCACTAT.

This sequence joins TRBV29-1 and TRBJ2-1, with D tentatively TRBD1 (6 bases). V was clipped by 6 bases and J by 3 bases, with 15 bases between them. This CDR3 has 14 amino acids. Germline assignment: CDR1 SQVTM and CDR2 ANQGSEA. DNA of the CDR3: TGCAGCGTGGCCGGGACACGGGGCTACAATGAGCAGTTCTTC. It yields the protein CSVAGTRGYNEQFF.

This clonotype was counted a single time. CDR3 nucleotide sequence: TGTGCCACCAGTGATTCCAGGGGGCGCCCAGGAAACACCATATATTTT. This encodes CATSDSRGRPGNTIYF. The chain uses TRBV24-1 and TRBJ1-3; 8 bases align to TRBD1. The CDR3 is 16 residues long. J gave up 4 bases and V 2 bases, and 6 bases lay outside the gene matches. The germline CDR1 and CDR2 sequences are KGHDR and SFDVKD.